This TCR beta chain was retrieved from a study of glioma-infiltrating T cells after dendritic cell vaccination. Study-wide context: Dendritic cell vaccine was injected intradermally three times, biweekly.

The immunoSEQ assay amplified TCRB CDR3 from up to roughly 2 ug DNA. Amplification used 60 V beta primers and 13 J beta primers. Assay used: immunoSEQ multiplex PCR; TCRdb lists only in-frame clones, some missing. The table includes some 24,000 clones, roughly 86% detected once. V was cut by 2 bases and J by 2 bases, with 19 bases left in between. Per the germline V gene, CDR1 is LNHDA and CDR2 is SQIVND (reference sequence). The CDR3 sequence is 18 residues long. As for time point: after dendritic cell vaccination, including at tumor progression/relapse. Blood PBMC samples: pre-vaccination, two weeks post third vaccination, and at tumor progression. This clone was observed a single time.

The receptor comes from a human donor with glioblastoma. This specimen was blood, taken after dendritic cell vaccination. The rearrangement joins TRBV19 to TRBJ1-5; a possible D gene is TRBD1 (5 bases). Here the CDR3 DNA reads TGTGCCAGTAGTATACCCGCTGCAGGGTTAGTGGGCAATCAGCCCCAGCATTTT. Translating it yields CASSIPAAGLVGNQPQHF.